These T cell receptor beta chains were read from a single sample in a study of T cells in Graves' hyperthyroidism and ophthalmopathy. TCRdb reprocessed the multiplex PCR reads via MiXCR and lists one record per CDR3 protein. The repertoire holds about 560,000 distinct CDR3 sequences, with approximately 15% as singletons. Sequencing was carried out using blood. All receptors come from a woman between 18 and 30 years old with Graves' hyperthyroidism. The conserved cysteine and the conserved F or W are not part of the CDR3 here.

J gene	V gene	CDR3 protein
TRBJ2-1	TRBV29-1	SVVSGRSYNEQF
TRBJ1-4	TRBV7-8	ASSNDRGINEKLF
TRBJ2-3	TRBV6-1	ASSRDRGSQDTQY
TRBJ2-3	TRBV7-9	ASSPRRVSGTPDTQY
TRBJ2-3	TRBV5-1	ASSLVGELDTDTQY
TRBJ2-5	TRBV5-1	ASGPRETQY
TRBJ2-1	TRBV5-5	ASSPYGGSSYNEQF
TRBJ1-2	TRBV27	ASSLREANYGYT
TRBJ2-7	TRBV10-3	AISESVGQPYEQY
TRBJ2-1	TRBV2	ASSEKRNSDEQF
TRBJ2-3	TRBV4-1	ASSRAEGRHLTDTQY
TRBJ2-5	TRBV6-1	ASSYGLQETQY
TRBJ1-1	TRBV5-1	ASSLRAGSRNTEAF
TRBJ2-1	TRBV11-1	ASSFTPGQAGKYNEQF
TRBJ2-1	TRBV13	ASSLMPSGALGYEQF
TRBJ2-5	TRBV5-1	ASSLNRGRETQY
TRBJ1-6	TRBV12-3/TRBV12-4	ASSARAGPLSPLH
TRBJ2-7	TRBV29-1	SVELSSYEQY
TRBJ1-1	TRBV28	ASSFPLQGASTEAF
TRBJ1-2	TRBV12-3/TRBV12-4	ASSFLEGGNYGYT
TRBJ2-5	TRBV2	ASSEASGRGETQY
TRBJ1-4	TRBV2	ASGKGIRSNEKLF
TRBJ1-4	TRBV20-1	SAPGDLATNEKLF
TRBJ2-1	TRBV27	ASSFGIPNEQF
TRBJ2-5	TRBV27	ASSGQGSGETQY
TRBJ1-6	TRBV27	ASSPRQGVGSPLH
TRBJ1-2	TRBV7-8	ASSLAGQGNYYGYT
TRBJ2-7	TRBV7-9	ASSLGSHEQY
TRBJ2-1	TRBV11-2	ASNGLAGLNEQF
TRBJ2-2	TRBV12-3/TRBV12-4	ASSKSASGENTGELF
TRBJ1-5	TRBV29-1	SVGGLGNQPQH
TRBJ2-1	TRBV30	AWSNELDEQF
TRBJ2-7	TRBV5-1	ASSKRTGYEQY
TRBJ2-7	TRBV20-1	SASGGQGSYEQY
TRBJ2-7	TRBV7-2	ASSSQGAHSYEQY
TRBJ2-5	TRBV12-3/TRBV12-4	ASSPGTSGGAETQY
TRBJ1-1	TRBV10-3	AISEDRHSEAF
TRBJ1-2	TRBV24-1	ATSDWQDGYT
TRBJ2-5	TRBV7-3	ASSLGGKGQETQY
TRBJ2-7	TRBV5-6	ASSPTGEQTPWYEQY
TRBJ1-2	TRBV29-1	SAGMRDRENYGYT
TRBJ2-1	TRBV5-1	ASSLRTGGLNEQF
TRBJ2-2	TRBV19	ASSIPASFPGELF
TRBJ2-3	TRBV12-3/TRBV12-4	ASSAGTSGVNTDTQY
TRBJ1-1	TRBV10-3	AISELAGNTEAF
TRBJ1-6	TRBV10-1	ASSDAQDNSPLH
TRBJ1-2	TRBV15	ATSRDISLTTDYGYT
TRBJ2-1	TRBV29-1	SVGIAAYNEQF
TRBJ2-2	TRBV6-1	ASSPGLTNTGELF
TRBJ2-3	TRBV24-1	ATSDLAGPTDTQY
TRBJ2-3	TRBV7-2	ASSFPGDRGLTDTQY